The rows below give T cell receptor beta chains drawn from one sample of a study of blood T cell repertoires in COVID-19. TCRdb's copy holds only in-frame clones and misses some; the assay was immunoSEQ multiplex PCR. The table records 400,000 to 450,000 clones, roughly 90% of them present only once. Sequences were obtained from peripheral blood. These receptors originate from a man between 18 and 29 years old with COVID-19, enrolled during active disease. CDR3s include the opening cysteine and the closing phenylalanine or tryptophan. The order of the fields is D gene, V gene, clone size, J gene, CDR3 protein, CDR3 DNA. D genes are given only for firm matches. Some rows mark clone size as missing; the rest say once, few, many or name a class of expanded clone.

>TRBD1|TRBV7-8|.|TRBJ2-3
CASSGSTGIASDTQYF
TGTGCCAGCAGCGGCTCGACAGGGATTGCGTCAGATACGCAGTATTTT
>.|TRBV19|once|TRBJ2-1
CASSTGLSYNEQFF
TGTGCCAGTAGCACGGGACTGAGCTACAATGAGCAGTTCTTC
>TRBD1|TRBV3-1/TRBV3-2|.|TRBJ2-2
CASSQTGDTGELFF
TGTGCCAGCAGCCAGACAGGGGATACCGGGGAGCTGTTTTTT
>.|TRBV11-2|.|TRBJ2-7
CASSLDRGYTYEQYF
TGTGCCAGCAGCTTAGACAGGGGCTACACCTACGAGCAGTACTTC
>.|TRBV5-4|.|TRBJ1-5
CASSLESFTDTNQPQHF
TGTGCCAGCAGCTTGGAATCCTTTACAGATACGAATCAGCCCCAGCATTTT
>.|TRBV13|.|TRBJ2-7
CASSAGQKPYEQYF
TGTGCCAGCAGCGCTGGACAGAAACCCTACGAGCAGTACTTC
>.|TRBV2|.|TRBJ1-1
CASSDQGEAFF
TGTGCCAGCAGTGACCAGGGAGAAGCTTTCTTT
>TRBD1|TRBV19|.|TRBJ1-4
CASSHFDREEKLFF
TGTGCCAGTAGTCATTTCGACAGGGAGGAAAAACTGTTTTTT
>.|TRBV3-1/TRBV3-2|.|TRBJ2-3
CASSQLADTQYF
TGTGCCAGCAGCCAACTCGCAGATACGCAGTATTTT
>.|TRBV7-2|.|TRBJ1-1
CASSFLVGLNTEAFF
TGTGCCAGCAGCTTCTTAGTGGGGCTGAACACTGAAGCTTTCTTT
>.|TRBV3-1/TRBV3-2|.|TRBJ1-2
CASSQEDRGGYTF
TGTGCCAGCAGCCAAGAGGATCGGGGAGGCTACACCTTC
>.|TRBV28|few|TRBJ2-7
CASSRVLEQYF
TGTGCCAGCAGTCGGGTCCTCGAGCAGTACTTC
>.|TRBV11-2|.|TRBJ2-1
CASSLDSPGTPTYNEQFF
TGTGCCAGCAGCTTAGATTCCCCCGGGACACCCACCTACAATGAGCAGTTCTTC
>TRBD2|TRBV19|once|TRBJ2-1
CASRPTSGTHNEQFF
TGTGCCAGTAGGCCGACTAGCGGAACCCACAATGAGCAGTTCTTC
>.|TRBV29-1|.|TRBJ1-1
CSVDWAGGRNTEAFF
TGCAGCGTTGATTGGGCCGGGGGACGGAACACTGAAGCTTTCTTT
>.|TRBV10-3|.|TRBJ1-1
CAISDGGSTEAFF
TGTGCCATCAGTGACGGTGGTTCTACTGAAGCTTTCTTT
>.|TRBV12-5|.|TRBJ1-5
CASGLVAQPQHF
TGTGCTAGTGGTTTGGTAGCCCAGCCCCAGCATTTT
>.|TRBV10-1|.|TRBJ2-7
CASRPEQVSYEQYF
TGCGCCAGCAGGCCCGAACAGGTCTCCTACGAGCAGTACTTC
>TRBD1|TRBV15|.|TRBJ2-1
CATSRDGQGYNEQFF
TGTGCCACCAGCAGAGATGGACAGGGCTACAATGAGCAGTTCTTC
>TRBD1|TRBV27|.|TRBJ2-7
CASSFGTGMGEQYF
TGTGCCAGCAGTTTCGGGACAGGGATGGGCGAGCAGTACTTC
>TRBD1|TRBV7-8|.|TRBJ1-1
CASSLAPRTGKHEAFF
TGTGCCAGCAGCTTAGCTCCGAGGACAGGGAAACATGAAGCTTTCTTT
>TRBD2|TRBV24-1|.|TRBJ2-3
CATSDYPSGSTDTQYF
TGTGCCACCAGTGATTATCCTAGCGGGAGTACAGATACGCAGTATTTT